The source of this T cell receptor beta chain is a study of beta chain features in type 1 diabetes (dated by TCRdb to 2016 to 2018). Study-level background: Mean age, gender distribution, total cell number and subset yield were not different between patients and healthy donors. In the study, recently diagnosed type 1 diabetes patients and matched healthy donors were compared on the TCRB repertoires of their sorted circulating CD4+ T cell subsets. Naive and central memory subsets were obtained from all 30 or so donors, but regulatory and stem cell-like memory subsets were isolated from only 8 patients and 8 healthy donors. A total of over 95,000,000 sorted cells were examined across all samples, and RNA yield correlated strongly with the number of cells per subset.

The investigation overall reported the following: A moderate but significant shortening of TCRB CDR3 length was observed in type 1 diabetes patients in all four CD4+ subsets. Naive, central memory and regulatory TCRB repertoires appeared to be more similar among patients than among healthy donors. At VDJ recombination sites, patients with type 1 diabetes made fewer insertions and deleted more nucleotides, a pattern implying thymic rearrangement abnormalities. PCR may preferentially amplify shorter templates, but because patient and control samples were amplified and corrected together, any resulting skew would affect both groups equally. Because cDNA rather than genomic DNA was sequenced, highly expressing activated cells could have been over-represented, although no difference in activation and CD3 levels was found between groups. Only small numbers of individuals were included in the HLA sub-analyses, which left unresolved whether HLA type had any influence on TCRB rearrangement.

This clone was recorded a few times. The target of this receptor is not known. The record has no base qualities; no much larger clone is one base away. All of the isolated RNA was reverse transcribed with the High Capacity cDNA Reverse Transcription Kit, so expressed TCRB transcripts were sequenced. Deep immunoSEQ sequencing was applied to naive, central memory and regulatory T cell samples, giving an average of about 3.6 million total reads per sample. Sorted cells were lysed in RLT buffer and RNA was extracted with DNase-treated RNeasy Micro or Mini kits, depending on cell number. To prevent cross-contamination, every cell subset was processed on its own, while patient and healthy donor samples were processed together. Using the immunoSEQ multiplex PCR, TCRB sequences were amplified from cDNA into 87-bp fragments spanning the CDR3 region. Sequencing of the amplicons was done on the Illumina HiSeq platform. As for the authors' bioinformatics: PCR bias was corrected computationally using synthetic template baselines, and reads within Hamming distance 2 were collapsed, with unmergeable singletons discarded. Reads were aligned against IMGT to assign V, D and J genes, CDR3 length and insertions or deletions at six rearrangement sites. Within each subset, clonotype counts were normalized to sorted cell number, and only after that were true diversity and Gini coefficients computed with the tcR R package. The overlap coefficient, calculated on TCRB nucleotide sequences, was used to measure repertoire sharing. TCRdb stores this immuneACCESS table with in-frame sequences only. Part of the clones is absent; in the studies checked, under half of the shortfall reflects unresolved V genes, and no reason is known for the rest. For V, J and clone size, that table is used; D and trimming come from the DNA. In all, the sample holds about 160,000 clones, and over 6% of those were seen once. The top ten constitute 0.5% of the sample.

Each donor gave one peripheral blood draw, roughly 110 mL on average, collected into heparinised tubes. Naive, central memory, regulatory and stem cell-like memory CD4+ T cells were sorted on a BD FACSAria II using a panel including CD45RO, CCR7, CD25, CD127, CD95 and CD27. All sorted populations exceeded 95% purity. Right away, PBMCs were isolated by Lymphoprep density gradient centrifugation and were stained directly, with no culture step. So that batch effects would be minimized, each experiment stained and sorted samples in pairs, pairing one healthy donor with one patient. This TCR was sampled from a young man with type 1 diabetes. Sequences were obtained from central memory CD4+ T cells from blood.

Here the CDR3 is given as CASTPGLLGGAQYF. Read as DNA, the sequence is TGTGCCAGCACCCCGGGACTACTAGGAGGGGCCCAGTACTTC. The chain joins TRBV6-5 to TRBJ2-5, with TRBD2 identical over 7 junction bases. The CDR3 covers 14 residues, taking in both the cysteine and the phenylalanine. The only DNA kept is the CDR3, 42 bases in frame from the first base. V is cut back by 7 bases and J by 9 bases, with 14 bases in the junction unmatched. The germline V gene provides CDR1 MNHEY and CDR2 SVGAGI.